The 20 T cell receptor beta chains listed next were all sequenced from one sample in a study of blood T cell repertoires in COVID-19. The table came from immunoSEQ multiplex PCR; TCRdb's copy has only in-frame clones and leaves some out. The sample consists of approximately 260,000 clones, roughly nine tenths of them appearing once. The sequencing input was peripheral blood. Receptor source: a woman aged 40 to 50 who had recovered from COVID-19.

V and J are TRBV4-1 and TRBJ1-2, with 8 bases matching TRBD1. V shed 2 bases and J 7 bases; nucleotides not matched to a gene: 18. The CDR3 has 18 amino acids. Germline V CDR1 and CDR2: MGHRA, YSYEKL. CDR3 amino acids: CASSQLGTGLRLRRGYTF. The DNA for the CDR3 is TGCGCCAGCAGCCAACTCGGGACAGGTCTAAGATTAAGGCGTGGCTACACCTTC.

On this clone: A junction boundary mismatches the germline segment, possibly from a read error. The chain uses TRBV28 and TRBJ2-7, with TRBD1 matching 7 bases. The CDR3 is made up of 14 amino acids. The germline CDR1 and CDR2 sequences are MDHEN and SYDVKM. Written as DNA, the CDR3 is TGTGCCAGCAGCCAGACAGGGCTATCCTCCGAGCAGTACTTC. Its protein product is CASSQTGLSSEQYF.

This chain joins TRBV12-2 and TRBJ1-1; the table's TRBD1 call for D was not verified on the DNA. TRBV12-2 is noted as a pseudogene. There are 18 residues in the CDR3. Here the CDR3 DNA reads TGTGCAAGTCGCACCTATACAGGGGGCCTTTCCGGAAACACTGAAGCTTTCTTT. Its protein is CASRTYTGGLSGNTEAFF.

The chain recombines TRBV11-3 with TRBJ2-1; 7 nucleotides agree with TRBD2. CDR3 size: 13 residues. With 3 bases clipped from V and 9 bases from J, the junction kept 5 bases outside the gene matches. The germline gives CDR1 SGHNT, CDR2 YENEEA. CDR3 bases: TGTGCCAGCAGCTTCGCGGGAGTCGGTGAGCAGTTCTTC. It is translated as CASSFAGVGEQFF. Drawing the rest from reference TRBV11-3 and TRBJ2-1, the complete variable domain is EAGVVQSPRYKIIEKKQPVAFWCNPISGHNTLYWYLQNLGQGPELLIRYENEEAVDDSQLPKDRFSAERLKGVDSTLKIQPAELGDSAVYLCASSFAGVGEQFFGPGTRLTVL.

The chain carries TRBV5-1 and TRBJ1-2, with D maybe TRBD1 (6 bases). V was trimmed by 4 bases and J by 4 bases, leaving 11 bases between them. Per the germline V gene, CDR1 is SGHRS and CDR2 is YFSETQ. This CDR3 contains 13 residues. The DNA of the CDR3 is TGCGCCAGCAGCCTACAGGGTCGCTATGGCTACACCTTC. Protein sequence: CASSLQGRYGYTF.

This chain connects TRBV9 to TRBJ2-3, with D maybe TRBD2 (7 bases). V dropped 4 bases and J dropped 1 base, with 13 bases sitting between them. CDR3 length: 15 amino acids. The V gene's germline CDR1 is SGDLS and CDR2 YYNGEE. The CDR3 region has the DNA TGTGCCAGCAGCAAAGGGGGGGGCGGCACAGATACGCAGTATTTT. Its protein product is CASSKGGGGTDTQYF.

The chain couples TRBV5-1 to TRBJ2-1; 11 bases are shared with TRBD2. The length of the CDR3 is 21 residues. Germline CDR1 SGHRS, CDR2 YFSETQ. V was clipped by 4 bases and J by 2 bases; unmatched bases: 20. The CDR3 bases are TGCGCCAGCAGCCCGGACCACACTAGCGGGGGCCTTCGACGAACCTACAATGAGCAGTTCTTC. This encodes CASSPDHTSGGLRRTYNEQFF.

This chain uses TRBV27 with TRBJ1-5; possible D gene TRBD1, 6 bases. CDR3 size: 15 residues. The V and J ends lost 5 bases and 3 bases respectively, with 14 bases between them. CDR1 is MNHEY and CDR2 is SMNVEV in the germline V gene (reference sequence). The CDR3 nucleotides read TGTGCCAGCAGTAAGCAAACAGGGTTCAATCAGCCCCAGCATTTT. It is translated as CASSKQTGFNQPQHF.

This chain connects TRBV9 to TRBJ2-3; the D gene is possibly TRBD2 (5 bases). Germline V gene data show CDR1 as SGDLS and CDR2 as YYNGEE. The V end was cut by 4 bases, the J end by 2 bases, with 11 bases between. The CDR3 loop spans 14 amino acids. The chain's CDR3 is CASSPRTVTDTQYF. CDR3 nucleotides: TGTGCCAGCAGCCCCCGGACTGTCACAGATACGCAGTATTTT.

The chain combines TRBV19 with TRBJ1-3; D is ambiguous. The V end lost 3 bases, the J end lost 1 base, and 4 bases lay between the germline ends. CDR3 length: 13 amino acids. Germline V gives CDR1 LNHDA, CDR2 SQIVND (reference sequence). CDR3 protein: CASSISSGNTIYF. CDR3 DNA sequence: TGTGCCAGTAGTATTAGTTCTGGAAACACCATATATTTT.

The J gene is TRBJ1-1, the V gene TRBV11-2; D is unresolved. V shed 5 bases and J shed 4 bases, with 11 bases lying between them. The CDR3 consists of 13 residues. From germline, CDR1 is SGHAT and CDR2 FQNNGV. DNA of the CDR3: TGTGCCAGCAGCCATTTCGCAGGCACTGAAGCTTTCTTT. Its translation is CASSHFAGTEAFF. The full variable domain, with the rest looked up from reference TRBV11-2 and TRBJ1-1, is EAGVAQSPRYKIIEKRQSVAFWCNPISGHATLYWYQQILGQGPKLLIQFQNNGVVDDSQLPKDRFSAERLKGVDSTLKIQPAKLEDSAVYLCASSHFAGTEAFFGQGTRLTVV.

The V gene is TRBV19, the J gene TRBJ2-7; D perhaps matches TRBD2 (6 bases). The ends were cut back, 1 base at V and 3 bases at J, with 13 bases in the middle. The CDR3 consists of 15 residues. Per the germline V gene, CDR1 is LNHDA and CDR2 is SQIVND (reference sequence). The CDR3 DNA sequence: TGTGCCAGTAGTATAGCGGGAAGGGGAGGCTACGAGCAGTACTTC. Amino acids: CASSIAGRGGYEQYF. The variable domain in full, with the rest retrieved from reference TRBV19 and TRBJ2-7, is DGGITQSPKYLFRKEGQNVTLSCEQNLNHDAMYWYRQDPGQGLRLIYYSQIVNDFQKGDIAEGYSVSREKKESFPLTVTSAQKNPTAFYLCASSIAGRGGYEQYFGPGTRLTVT.

The V and J genes are TRBV11-3 and TRBJ2-7; 12 bases align to TRBD2. The CDR3 is 17 amino acids. V lost 5 bases to trimming and J lost 4 bases; unmatched junction nucleotides: 12. Germline lookup yields CDR1 SGHNT and CDR2 YENEEA. CDR3 DNA sequence: TGTGCCAGCAGCCCTAATTCGCTAGCGGGAGGGCCTTACGAGCAGTACGTC. It encodes CASSPNSLAGGPYEQYV.

The chain carries TRBV12-3 or TRBV12-4 and TRBJ2-7; D is undetermined. The ends were cut back, 6 bases at V and 7 bases at J, with 13 bases in the middle. The CDR3 loop spans 12 amino acids. CDR3 residues: CASSLTLREQYV. DNA of the CDR3: TGTGCCAGCAGCTTAACCCTCAGGGAGCAGTACGTC.

This clone was counted only a few times. The chain recombines TRBV11-2 with TRBJ2-1, with a tentative D call TRBD1 (5 bases). This CDR3 has 14 amino acids. Looked up from germline, CDR1 is SGHAT and CDR2 is FQNNGV. The germline V and J ends were trimmed by 2 bases and 5 bases, with 10 bases remaining between them. The CDR3 region has the DNA TGTGCCAGCAGCTTATCAGGGTTTGACAATGAGCAGTTCTTC. Translation gives CASSLSGFDNEQFF.

As concerns this clone: At one end, the junction sequence differs from germline, possibly due to a read error. This rearrangement joins TRBV20-1 to TRBJ2-5, with 9 nucleotides matching TRBD1. This CDR3 region has 17 residues. Germline CDR1 is DFQATT and CDR2 is SNEGSKA (reference sequence). The CDR3 sequence is CSASPQLPGTGKETLYF. The DNA of the CDR3 is TGCAGTGCTAGTCCCCAGCTCCCCGGGACAGGGAAAGAGACCCTGTACTTC.

The J gene is TRBJ2-1, the V gene TRBV5-1, with TRBD1 as a possible D gene (6 bases). Per germline, CDR1 SGHRS and CDR2 YFSETQ. V lost 0 bases and J 5 bases, leaving 12 bases between the germline ends. The CDR3 runs 15 residues. The CDR3 spells CASSLVQGFNNEQFF. The CDR3 DNA sequence: TGCGCCAGCAGCTTGGTACAGGGTTTCAACAATGAGCAGTTCTTC.

As for this clone: Other DNA sequences in this specimen translate into the identical CDR3. The gene calls are TRBV28 and TRBJ1-2; TRBD1 matches at 8 bases. Germline V gives CDR1 MDHEN, CDR2 SYDVKM. The V gene end was trimmed by 4 bases and the J gene end by 4 bases; junction bases not matched to a gene: 2. This CDR3 is 13 amino acids long. The CDR3 nucleotides read TGTGCCAGCAGTTCCGGACAGGGCTATGGCTACACCTTC. This sequence encodes CASSSGQGYGYTF.

CDR3 in amino acids: CASQDNVFGNTIYF. CDR3 DNA: TGTGCCAGCCAGGACAACGTTTTTGGAAACACCATATATTTT. The chain uses TRBV6-5 and TRBJ1-3; D perhaps matches TRBD1 (5 bases). Per germline, CDR1 MNHEY and CDR2 SVGAGI. V was pared by 8 bases and J by 3 bases, with 14 bases between. The CDR3 runs to 14 residues.

The CDR3 DNA sequence: TGTGCCAGCAGCTTGGGAACAGGGGATAGGCAGTTCTTC. Protein: CASSLGTGDRQFF. This rearrangement joins TRBV13 to TRBJ2-1; 7 nucleotides agree with TRBD1. With V trimmed by 3 bases and J by 12 bases, 8 bases remained unmatched. The CDR3 sequence is 13 residues long. The germline gives CDR1 PRHDT, CDR2 FYEKMQ (reference sequence).